This TCR beta chain was obtained from a study of blood T cell repertoires in COVID-19. Looking at the study overall: Donors in the United States, Italy and Spain gave samples during acute or convalescent COVID-19. PBMCs, B-cell-depleted T cells, or T cells provided the cDNA or gDNA that made up the material.

In the study's own analysis: Amplified reference gene primers provided the basis for estimating nucleated cell counts. Libraries were prepared by immunoSEQ multiplex PCR; TCRdb keeps only in-frame clonotypes and omits some of them. That table is the source of V, J and clone size, and D and trimming were worked out from the DNA. This sample has about 52,000 clones; around 91% occur once, and the top ten carry around 3.1%. From germline, CDR1 is SGHAT and CDR2 FQNNGV. Trimming took off 2 bases at V and 0 bases at J, with 10 bases between the two ends. The CDR3 spans 16 residues. The source is a human donor in a cohort sampled during active COVID-19. The V and J genes are TRBV11-2 and TRBJ1-4; no clear D gene. Sequenced: peripheral blood. The CDR3 loop reads CASSLNRDSTNEKLFF. The CDR3 nucleotides are TGTGCCAGCAGCTTAAATCGGGATTCAACTAATGAAAAACTGTTTTTT.